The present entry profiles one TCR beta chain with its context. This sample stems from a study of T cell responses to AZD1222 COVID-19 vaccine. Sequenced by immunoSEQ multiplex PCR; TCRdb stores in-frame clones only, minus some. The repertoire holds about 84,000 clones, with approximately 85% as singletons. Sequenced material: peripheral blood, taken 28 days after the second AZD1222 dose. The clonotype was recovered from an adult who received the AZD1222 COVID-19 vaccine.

The CDR3 protein is CASSVEIQGEDGYTF. In nucleotides, the CDR3 is TGTGCCAGCAGCGTAGAAATACAGGGTGAGGATGGCTACACCTTC. The gene calls are TRBV9 and TRBJ1-2, with D maybe TRBD1 (6 bases). The CDR3 consists of 15 residues. Germline V gives CDR1 SGDLS, CDR2 YYNGEE. The ends were cut back, 0 bases at V and 6 bases at J, with 15 bases in the middle. The full variable domain, completed using reference TRBV9 and TRBJ1-2, is DSGVTQTPKHLITATGQRVTLRCSPRSGDLSVYWYQQSLDQGLQFLIQYYNGEERAKGNILERFSAQQFPDLHSELNLSSLELGDSALYFCASSVEIQGEDGYTFGSGTRLTVV.